This section outlines one TCR beta chain sequence together with its context. Mismatch repair deficiency was confirmed in all patients, by PCR or immunohistochemistry. TCR sequencing covered a few patients who responded to pembrolizumab. The entry originates in a study of PD-1 blockade in mismatch repair-deficient tumors. Study in general: All were previously treated, progressing patients with about 12 mismatch repair-deficient cancer types.

The repertoire was sequenced with immunoSEQ multiplex PCR; TCRdb's copy has only in-frame clones and lacks some. The sample consists of about 110,000 clones, roughly 80% of them appearing once. The V gene's germline CDR1 is MNHEY and CDR2 SMNVEV (reference sequence). This CDR3 has 15 amino acids. The V segment lost 2 bases and the J segment 2 bases; nucleotides outside the gene matches: 5. This TCR came from an adult with mismatch repair-deficient cancer. Sequences were derived from peripheral blood, sampled 60 weeks after starting pembrolizumab. The V call is TRBV27, the J call TRBJ1-1; TRBD1 matches 7 bases. CDR3 region: CASSLTGAVNTEAFF. DNA of the CDR3: TGTGCCAGCAGTTTAACAGGGGCAGTTAACACTGAAGCTTTCTTT.